Each of the 20 T cell receptor beta chains below was sequenced from the same sample in a study of blood T cells in healthy people across ages. Combining a sample-barcoded 5' primer with a J-beta primer mix, a second PCR ran for roughly 6 to 12 cycles. TCRdb re-analysed the 5' RACE reads in MiXCR, keeping a single row per CDR3 protein. This sample yields about 1.5 million distinct CDR3 sequences, of which about 42% are seen a single time; roughly 3.7% belongs to the top ten. The specimen sequenced was blood. These receptors came from a woman between 18 and 30 years old in good health.

This rearrangement joins TRBV3-1 to TRBJ2-1, with D hard to call. The CDR3 runs 15 residues. Germline V lookup: CDR1 LGHDT, CDR2 YNNKEL (reference sequence). Trimming pared 1 base from V and 2 bases from J, leaving 9 bases between. The CDR3 region has the DNA TGTGCCAGCAGCCAAGGACGGCGCCCCTACAATGAGCAGTTCTTC. It encodes CASSQGRRPYNEQFF.

The chain uses TRBV27 and TRBJ1-1, with 8 bases lining up with TRBD1. Germline V CDR1 and CDR2: MNHEY, SMNVEV (reference sequence). V lost 5 bases and J lost 12; bases outside the gene matches: 5. The CDR3 contains 11 residues. CDR3 sequence (DNA): TGTGCCAGCAGTCAACAGGGGGAGTCTTTCTTT. Translating gives CASSQQGESFF.

As to this clonotype: The junction departs from the called germline gene at one end, perhaps through a read error. The chain links TRBV7-9 to TRBJ2-1; possible D gene TRBD1, 6 bases. CDR3 length: 15 amino acids. Germline CDR1 SEHNR, CDR2 FQNEAQ (reference sequence). CDR3: CASSLTRTAYNKQFF. In nucleotides, the CDR3 is TGTGCCAGCAGCCTGACCAGGACAGCTTACAATAAGCAGTTCTTC. Using reference TRBV7-9 and TRBJ2-1 for the parts outside the CDR3, the full variable domain is DTGVSQNPRHKITKRGQNVTFRCDPISEHNRLYWYRQTLGQGPEFLTYFQNEAQLEKSRLLSDRFSAERPKGSFSTLEIQRTEQGDSAMYLCASSLTRTAYNKQFFGPGTRLTVL.

The gene calls are TRBV20-1 and TRBJ2-7; D is unresolved. Trimming shortened V by 5 bases and J by 3 bases, and 14 bases separated the two germline ends. This CDR3 contains 13 residues. The germline gives CDR1 DFQATT, CDR2 SNEGSKA (reference sequence). Written as DNA, the CDR3 is TGCAGTGCTGGTACCTCGCTAGGCTACGAGCAGTACTTC. Its translation is CSAGTSLGYEQYF.

This clonotype was seen more than once but under ten times. J is TRBJ2-3 and V is TRBV10-3, with D unresolved. Germline V gives CDR1 ENHRY, CDR2 SYGVKD. Between the trimmed V and J ends, which lost 4 bases and 0 bases, there was a span of 8 bases. The CDR3 consists of 14 residues. The DNA of the CDR3 is TGTGCCATCAGTGCTGAGGCCAGCACAGATACGCAGTATTTT. Protein product: CAISAEASTDTQYF.

The chain couples TRBV20-1 to TRBJ2-5, with 8 bases identical to TRBD2. TRBJ2-7 matches the DNA end more closely, so the J call is doubtful. This CDR3 is 15 amino acids long. Germline CDR1 DFQATT, CDR2 SNEGSKA (reference sequence). The DNA for the CDR3 is TGCAGTGCTAGACCCCCCAGCGGGAGAGGGTGCGAGCAGTACTTC. Its protein product is CSARPPSGRGCEQYF.

The gene calls are TRBV4-3 and TRBJ2-3; D is undetermined. Germline assignment: CDR1 LGHNA and CDR2 YSLEER. The germline V and J ends were trimmed by 0 bases and 4 bases, with 11 bases remaining between them. CDR3 length: 15 amino acids. The CDR3 DNA sequence: TGCGCCAGCAGCCAAGATATGCACGTTGCAGATACGCAGTATTTT. It codes for CASSQDMHVADTQYF.

The J gene is TRBJ2-7, the V gene TRBV29-1, with D perhaps matching TRBD1 or TRBD2 (5 bases each). The germline V gene has CDR1 SQVTM and CDR2 ANQGSEA. The ends were cut back, 3 bases at V and 5 bases at J, with 14 bases in the middle. This CDR3 spans 13 amino acids. The chain's CDR3 is CSVEGTYANEQYF. The CDR3, as DNA: TGCAGCGTTGAGGGGACCTATGCCAACGAGCAGTACTTC.

This sequence joins TRBV20-1 and TRBJ2-1; D remains unclear. This CDR3 comprises 14 residues. With 0 bases removed from V and 6 bases from J, the gap between germline ends came to 12 bases. The germline CDR1 and CDR2 sequences are DFQATT and SNEGSKA (reference sequence). The CDR3 protein is CSARDLEGRNEQFF. The DNA of the CDR3 is TGCAGTGCTAGAGATCTGGAAGGGCGCAATGAGCAGTTCTTC.

This clonotype occurred once. The V call is TRBV6-2 or TRBV6-3, the J call TRBJ2-4, with 7 bases identical to TRBD2. V shed 0 bases, J shed 6 bases, and the junction held 8 bases outside the gene matches. Germline V gives CDR1 MNHEY, CDR2 SVGEGT. This CDR3 spans 16 amino acids. Here the CDR3 reads CASSYSGGRPRNIQYF. The DNA for the CDR3 is TGTGCCAGCAGTTACTCAGGCGGGAGACCCCGAAACATTCAGTACTTC.

This chain uses TRBV12-3 or TRBV12-4 with TRBJ2-7, with D tentatively TRBD2 (5 bases). CDR3 length equals 15 residues. Between the trimmed V and J ends, which lost 5 bases and 1 base, there was a span of 15 bases. The CDR3 loop is CASSPSGELSYEQYF. DNA for the CDR3: TGTGCCAGCAGTCCCAGTGGGGAGCTATCCTACGAGCAGTACTTC.

Many counts were recorded for this clonotype. The chain carries TRBV27 and TRBJ2-7, with D perhaps matching TRBD2 (5 bases). The CDR3 runs to 14 residues. Trimming shortened V by 3 bases and J by 0 bases, and 9 bases separated the two germline ends. The germline gives CDR1 MNHEY, CDR2 SMNVEV (reference sequence). The CDR3, as DNA: TGTGCCAGCAGTTTGAGCGGTAGCTCCTACGAGCAGTACTTC. It yields the protein CASSLSGSSYEQYF.

V and J are TRBV19 and TRBJ2-5; TRBD1 agrees at 10 bases. The DNA end is more similar to TRBJ2-7, so the J call may be wrong. The germline gives CDR1 LNHDA, CDR2 SQIVND (reference sequence). This CDR3 has 14 amino acids. The CDR3 DNA sequence: TGTGCCAGTACCACCGGGACAGGGGAGGGCGAGCAGTACTTC. Protein: CASTTGTGEGEQYF.

This clonotype has more than one count but fewer than ten. The V gene is TRBV25-1, the J gene TRBJ2-3, with D unclear. Trimming removed 1 base at V and 2 bases at J, with 7 bases between. This CDR3 is built from 14 residues. CDR1 and CDR2 from the germline V gene are MGHDK and SYGVNS. In nucleotides, the CDR3 is TGTGCCAGCAGTGAATTCAGACTCACAGATACGCAGTATTTT. Protein product: CASSEFRLTDTQYF.

The CDR3 reads CASSPRDRANNEQFF. The DNA for the CDR3 is TGTGCCAGTAGTCCCCGGGACAGAGCTAACAATGAGCAGTTCTTC. The V call is TRBV19, the J call TRBJ2-1; 7 bases are a match to TRBD1. The length of the CDR3 is 15 residues. V shed 5 bases and J 5 bases; nucleotides not matched to a gene: 9. Germline V gene sequence: CDR1 LNHDA, CDR2 SQIVND (reference sequence).

In its sample, this clonotype was seen a few times. V gene TRBV12-3 or TRBV12-4 combines with J gene TRBJ1-6, with D hard to call. This CDR3 has 15 amino acids. The V gene lost 1 base and the J gene lost 2 bases, with 6 bases spanning the gap. The CDR3 loop reads CASSLVRAYNSPLHF. CDR3 coding DNA: TGTGCCAGCAGTTTAGTGCGGGCCTATAATTCACCCCTCCACTTT.

This clonotype occurred once. The rearrangement uses TRBV9 and TRBJ2-3; D remains ambiguous. The CDR3 totals 13 residues. Per germline, CDR1 SGDLS and CDR2 YYNGEE. V lost 3 bases and J lost 4, with 9 bases in between. Written as DNA, the CDR3 is TGTGCCAGCAGCGAACCATGGGCAGATACGCAGTATTTT. Translated, it gives CASSEPWADTQYF.

The V gene is TRBV27, the J gene TRBJ2-1, with 10 bases fitting TRBD1. The CDR3 is made up of 14 amino acids. Germline lookup yields CDR1 MNHEY and CDR2 SMNVEV (reference sequence). Unmatched junction bases numbered 4, after V lost 4 bases and J lost 7 bases. DNA for the CDR3: TGTGCCAGCAGTTCCGGGACAGGGGAAAATGAGCAGTTCTTC. Encoded protein: CASSSGTGENEQFF.

This rearrangement joins TRBV3-1 to TRBJ2-3; D remains ambiguous. The V gene lost 1 base and the J gene lost 2 bases, with 10 bases spanning the gap. CDR1 and CDR2 (germline): LGHDT, YNNKEL (reference sequence). CDR3 length equals 15 residues. The CDR3 sequence: CASSQVRGYTDTQYF. As DNA, the CDR3 is TGTGCCAGCAGCCAAGTCCGCGGCTACACAGATACGCAGTATTTT.

This clonotype was seen a handful of times. The J gene is TRBJ2-7, the V gene TRBV7-9; 7 bases align to TRBD1. The V gene's germline CDR1 is SEHNR and CDR2 FQNEAQ (reference sequence). The CDR3 loop spans 15 amino acids. Germline trimming cut 1 base from V and 5 bases from J; bases unmatched to any gene: 8. The CDR3 sequence: CASSLGPGGIHEQYF. The CDR3 nucleotides read TGTGCCAGCAGCTTAGGACCAGGGGGAATCCACGAGCAGTACTTC.